This T cell receptor beta chain was sequenced in a study of tumor and adjacent non-tumor tissue in lung cancer. Findings and limits, study-wide: Higher tumor TCR diversity was associated with shorter survival.

Worth noting for this clonotype: Its antigen is as yet unknown. Germline is not matched at one junction end, which may reflect a read error.

Germline V gene sequence: CDR1 DFQATT, CDR2 SNEGSKA (reference sequence). The CDR3 covers 12 residues. Three rounds of nested PCR, following a modified ARM-PCR protocol, produced the TCRbeta library. TCRdb analysed the multiplex PCR reads with MiXCR anew, one entry per CDR3 protein. The table has about 110,000 distinct CDR3 sequences, around 80% seen once. This sample's RNA came from whole unsorted tissue. The sequence derives from a woman aged 60-75 years with non-small cell lung cancer. Sequencing used lung tumor tissue. V and J are TRBV20-1 and TRBJ2-2; perhaps TRBD2 as D (5 bases). The CDR3 nucleotides read TGCAGTACTAGTGACTCCACCGGGGAGATGTTTTTT. Its protein product is CSTSDSTGEMFF.